These 15 T cell receptor beta chains originate from one sample sequenced in a study of tumor and adjacent non-tumor tissue in lung cancer. Three rounds of nested PCR, following a modified ARM-PCR protocol, produced the TCRbeta library. In TCRdb, the multiplex PCR reads were re-called with MiXCR into one record per CDR3 protein. The sample lists approximately 53,000 distinct CDR3 sequences, 74% occurring once. This sample's RNA came from whole unsorted tissue. More than 3 cm separated this lung sample from the edge of the tumor. The sequenced material came from distant non-tumor lung tissue. All receptors derive from a woman aged 55-70 years with non-small cell lung cancer.

The chain uses TRBV4-3 and TRBJ2-3, with D tentatively TRBD1 or TRBD2 (5 bases each). The CDR3 totals 14 residues. CDR1 LGHNA and CDR2 YSLEER come from the germline V gene. The ends were cut back, 7 bases at V and 4 bases at J, with 15 bases in the middle. Here the CDR3 DNA reads TGCGCCAGCATCCGGGACCGTAACGCAGATACGCAGTATTTT. Encoded protein: CASIRDRNADTQYF.

V and J are TRBV12-3 or TRBV12-4 and TRBJ1-5; D might be TRBD1 (5 bases). There are 16 residues in the CDR3. Trimming removed 7 bases from V and 12 bases from J, with 28 bases in between. Here the CDR3 DNA reads TGTGCCAGCATTCTGTCTGGGAGCGGGGGTAATCAGTTCCAGCATTTT. The encoded protein is CASILSGSGGNQFQHF.

Concerning this clonotype itself: Possible read error: a much larger clone is one base away. The genes are TRBV28 and TRBJ2-3, with D maybe TRBD2 (5 bases). Germline V gene data show CDR1 as MDHEN and CDR2 as SYDVKM. V dropped 7 bases and J dropped 5 bases, with 19 bases sitting between them. The CDR3 is made up of 15 amino acids. This chain's CDR3 is CASNPGIGFRDTQYF. Written as DNA, the CDR3 is TGTGCCAGCAATCCGGGGATAGGGTTCAGAGATACGCAGTATTTT.

On this clonotype: A much larger clone differs from this one at a single base, so this may be a read error. V usage is TRBV11-2 and J usage is TRBJ2-3; unclear D gene. Trimming stripped 1 base from V and 2 bases from J, with 10 bases between. The CDR3 is 15 amino acids. Germline CDR1 is SGHAT and CDR2 is FQNNGV. The CDR3 loop reads CASSLVDRNTDTQYF. The CDR3 bases are TGTGCCAGCAGCTTAGTGGATAGGAACACAGATACGCAGTATTTT.

Remarks on this clonotype: The junction departs from the called germline gene at one end, perhaps through a read error. The V call is TRBV6-6, the J call TRBJ1-6, with D uncertain. CDR1 is MNHNY and CDR2 is SVGAGI in the germline V gene (reference sequence). The CDR3 is made up of 17 amino acids. CDR3 in amino acids: CASSSDEESSYNSPLQF. As DNA, the CDR3 is TGTGCCAGCAGTTCTGATGAAGAGAGCTCCTATAATTCACCCCTCCAATTC.

This sequence joins TRBV6-5 and TRBJ2-2; TRBD1 or TRBD2 may be the D gene (6 bases each). Between the trimmed V and J ends, which lost 6 bases and 13 bases, there was a span of 21 bases. Germline V gives CDR1 MNHEY, CDR2 SVGAGI. This CDR3 contains 14 residues. The CDR3 nucleotides read TGTGCCAGCAGCGGCGACAGGAACACCGGGAGGCTGTTTTTT. Translating gives CASSGDRNTGRLFF.

This clonotype was recorded many times. This chain joins TRBV7-9 and TRBJ1-4, with TRBD1 matching over 8 bases. Germline V gene data show CDR1 as SEHNR and CDR2 as FQNEAQ (reference sequence). The trim removed 5 bases at V and 7 bases at J, leaving 6 bases unmatched. The CDR3 extends over 14 amino acids. The CDR3 here is CASSPQTGVEKLFF. The CDR3 DNA follows: TGTGCCAGCAGCCCCCAGACAGGGGTTGAAAAACTGTTTTTT.

Points on this clonotype: One end of the junction does not line up with germline, which may come from a read error. The rearrangement uses TRBV11-1 and TRBJ2-1; D gene unclear. The germline CDR1 and CDR2 sequences are SGHAT and FQDESV (reference sequence). This CDR3 contains 12 residues. For the CDR3, the DNA is TGTCCCAGCAGCTTTCGTGGGTTTGAGCAGTTCTTC. As protein: CPSSFRGFEQFF.

The table lists this clonotype with a count of one. Because the CDR3 is missing its conserved closing phenylalanine or tryptophan, this is likely a read error. The chain couples TRBV4-3 to TRBJ1-1; possible D gene TRBD1, 6 bases. V lost 4 bases, J lost 7 bases, and 13 bases lay in between. The CDR3 consists of 13 residues. Per germline, CDR1 LGHNA and CDR2 YSLEER. CDR3 region: CASSPTVRGEAFI. The DNA of the CDR3 is TGCGCCAGCAGCCCCACCGTCAGGGGTGAAGCTTTCATT.

As concerns this clonotype: The CDR3 does not end in the conserved phenylalanine or tryptophan, so this is likely a read error. The V and J genes are TRBV19 and TRBJ2-2, with 12 bases matching TRBD1. This CDR3 comprises 16 residues. CDR1 is LNHDA, CDR2 SQIVND, per germline (reference sequence). The ends lost 6 bases at V and 6 bases at J; junction bases unmatched: 8. The CDR3 here is CASSGGGQGAPGELFL. CDR3 nucleotides: TGTGCCAGTAGCGGAGGGGGACAGGGGGCTCCCGGGGAGCTGTTTCTT.

Concerning this clonotype: One junction end does not reproduce the germline sequence, and a read error may be involved. The genes are TRBV6-5 and TRBJ1-2, with unresolved D. CDR3 length: 14 residues. The germline V gene has CDR1 MNHEY and CDR2 SVGAGI. The CDR3 DNA reads TGTGCCAGCAGTTACTCTATACGGGCTTATGTCTACACCTTC. This codes for CASSYSIRAYVYTF.

Regarding this clonotype: Relative to the germline gene, one junction end is altered; a read error may explain this. V gene TRBV4-1 combines with J gene TRBJ2-7, with 8 positions matching TRBD1. Germline assignment: CDR1 MGHRA and CDR2 YSYEKL. The length of the CDR3 is 16 residues. The CDR3 DNA reads as TGCGCCAGCAGGCAAGATTCGGGACAGGACTCCCACGAGCAGTACTTC. Translating it yields CASRQDSGQDSHEQYF.

This clonotype was seen repeatedly, ten times or more. J is TRBJ1-5 and V is TRBV28; 7 bases match TRBD1. Germline CDR1 is MDHEN and CDR2 is SYDVKM. V was clipped by 6 bases and J by 4 bases; unmatched bases: 9. CDR3 length: 15 amino acids. The CDR3 loop reads CASSRRQGRNQPQHF. DNA for the CDR3: TGTGCCAGCAGCCGACGACAGGGCCGTAATCAGCCCCAGCATTTT.

This clonotype was seen at least ten times. A read error is possible here, since a much larger clone lies one base away. V gene TRBV11-2 combines with J gene TRBJ2-3, with D perhaps TRBD1 or TRBD2 (6 bases each). This CDR3 contains 15 residues. Germline CDR1 SGHAT, CDR2 FQNNGV. Here the CDR3 reads CASSLWGALGDAQYF. DNA for the CDR3: TGTGCCAGCAGCTTATGGGGGGCCCTCGGAGATGCGCAGTATTTT. The entire variable domain, with the rest obtained from reference TRBV11-2 and TRBJ2-3, is as follows: EAGVAQSPRYKIIEKRQSVAFWCNPISGHATLYWYQQILGQGPKLLIQFQNNGVVDDSQLPKDRFSAERLKGVDSTLKIQPAKLEDSAVYLCASSLWGALGDAQYFGPGTRLTVL.

By frequency in the sample, this clonotype is medium-sized (0.01 to 0.1%). This chain connects TRBV29-1 to TRBJ1-2; 7 positions agree with TRBD1. The V segment lost 8 bases and the J segment 0 bases; nucleotides outside the gene matches: 12. This CDR3 is built from 15 residues. CDR1 SQVTM and CDR2 ANQGSEA come from the germline V gene. CDR3 amino acids: CSPQGVGIANYGYTF. The DNA of the CDR3 is TGCAGCCCCCAGGGGGTCGGGATTGCTAACTATGGCTACACCTTC.